This T cell receptor (beta chain) stems from a study of OX40 agonist ivuxolimab in advanced cancers. For the study at large: Ivuxolimab, an antibody that agonizes OX40 (CD134), was administered to the patients.

Measured with immunoSEQ multiplex PCR; TCRdb has only the in-frame clones, and not every one. Seen here are around 53,000 clones, approximately 86% observed once, and the top ten hold over 2.5%. The CDR3 consists of 16 residues. The V gene end was trimmed by 1 base and the J gene end by 4 bases; junction bases not matched to a gene: 5. Germline V gives CDR1 MGHRA, CDR2 YSYEKL. The source was CD4+ or CD8+ T cells sorted from blood, collected in a trial of the OX40 agonist ivuxolimab. The chain couples TRBV4-1 to TRBJ2-1, with 9 positions matching TRBD2. The clonotype was recovered from an adult with an advanced solid tumor such as melanoma, head and neck, liver or kidney cancer. This CDR3 is CASSQGLAGPYNEQFF. In DNA, the CDR3 is TGCGCCAGCAGCCAAGGTCTAGCGGGGCCATACAATGAGCAGTTCTTC.